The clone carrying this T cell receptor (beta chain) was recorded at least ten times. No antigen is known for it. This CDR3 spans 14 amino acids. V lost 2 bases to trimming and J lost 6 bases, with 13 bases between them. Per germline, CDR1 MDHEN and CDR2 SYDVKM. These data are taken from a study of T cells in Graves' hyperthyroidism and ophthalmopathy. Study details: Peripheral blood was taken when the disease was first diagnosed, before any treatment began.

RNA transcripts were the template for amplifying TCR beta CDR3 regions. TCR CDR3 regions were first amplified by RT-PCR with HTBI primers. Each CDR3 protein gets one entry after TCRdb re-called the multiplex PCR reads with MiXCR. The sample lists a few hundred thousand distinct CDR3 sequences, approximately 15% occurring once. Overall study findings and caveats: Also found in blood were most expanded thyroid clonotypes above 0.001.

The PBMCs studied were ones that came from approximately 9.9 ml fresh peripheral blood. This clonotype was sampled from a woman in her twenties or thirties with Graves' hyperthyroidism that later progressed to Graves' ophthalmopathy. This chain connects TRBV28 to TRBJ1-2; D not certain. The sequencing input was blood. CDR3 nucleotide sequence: TGTGCCAGCAGTTTAGTTCCAAGGAGGGATGGCTACACCTTC. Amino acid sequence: CASSLVPRRDGYTF.